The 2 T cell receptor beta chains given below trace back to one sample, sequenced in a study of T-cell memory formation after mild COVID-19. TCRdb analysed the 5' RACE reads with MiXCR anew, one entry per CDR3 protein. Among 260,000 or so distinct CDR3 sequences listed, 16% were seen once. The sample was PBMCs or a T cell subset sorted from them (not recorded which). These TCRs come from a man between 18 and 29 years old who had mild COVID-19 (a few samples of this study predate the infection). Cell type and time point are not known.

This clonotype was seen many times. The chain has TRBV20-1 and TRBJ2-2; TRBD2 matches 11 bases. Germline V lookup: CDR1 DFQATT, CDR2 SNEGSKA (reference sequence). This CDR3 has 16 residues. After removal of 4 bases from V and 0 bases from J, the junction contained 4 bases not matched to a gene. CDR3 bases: TGCAGTGCTAAGACTAGCGGGGCTCCGAACACCGGGGAGCTGTTTTTT. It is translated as CSAKTSGAPNTGELFF.

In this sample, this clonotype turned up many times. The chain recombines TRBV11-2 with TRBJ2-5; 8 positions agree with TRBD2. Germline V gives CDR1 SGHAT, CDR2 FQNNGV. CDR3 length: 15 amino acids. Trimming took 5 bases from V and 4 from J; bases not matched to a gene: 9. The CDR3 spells CASSAMGLVGETQYF. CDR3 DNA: TGTGCCAGCAGCGCAATGGGACTAGTCGGAGAGACCCAGTACTTC. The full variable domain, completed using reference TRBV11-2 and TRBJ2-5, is EAGVAQSPRYKIIEKRQSVAFWCNPISGHATLYWYQQILGQGPKLLIQFQNNGVVDDSQLPKDRFSAERLKGVDSTLKIQPAKLEDSAVYLCASSAMGLVGETQYFGPGTRLLVL.